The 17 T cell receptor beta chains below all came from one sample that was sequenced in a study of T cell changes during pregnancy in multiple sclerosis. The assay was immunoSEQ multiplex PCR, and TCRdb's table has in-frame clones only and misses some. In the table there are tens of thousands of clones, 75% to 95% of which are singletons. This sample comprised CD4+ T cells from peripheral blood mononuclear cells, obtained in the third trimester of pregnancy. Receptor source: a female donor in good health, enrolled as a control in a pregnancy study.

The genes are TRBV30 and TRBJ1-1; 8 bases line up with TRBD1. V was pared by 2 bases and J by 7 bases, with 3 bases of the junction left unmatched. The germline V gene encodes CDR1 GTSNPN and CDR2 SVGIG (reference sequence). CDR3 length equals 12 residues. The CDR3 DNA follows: TGTGCCTGGAGTACTGGACAGGGTGAAGCTTTCTTT. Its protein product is CAWSTGQGEAFF.

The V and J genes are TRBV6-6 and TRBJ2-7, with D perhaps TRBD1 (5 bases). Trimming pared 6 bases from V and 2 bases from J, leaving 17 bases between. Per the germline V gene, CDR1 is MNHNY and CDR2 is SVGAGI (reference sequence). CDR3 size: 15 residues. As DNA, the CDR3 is TGTGCCAGCAGAGACAGTTACACACCCGCCTACGAGCAGTACTTC. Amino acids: CASRDSYTPAYEQYF.

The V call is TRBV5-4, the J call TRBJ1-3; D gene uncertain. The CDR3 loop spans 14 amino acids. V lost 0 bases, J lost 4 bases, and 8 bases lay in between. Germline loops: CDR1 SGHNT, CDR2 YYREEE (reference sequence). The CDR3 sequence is CASSLAGSGNTIYF. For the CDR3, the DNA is TGTGCCAGCAGCTTGGCGGGGTCCGGAAACACCATATATTTT.

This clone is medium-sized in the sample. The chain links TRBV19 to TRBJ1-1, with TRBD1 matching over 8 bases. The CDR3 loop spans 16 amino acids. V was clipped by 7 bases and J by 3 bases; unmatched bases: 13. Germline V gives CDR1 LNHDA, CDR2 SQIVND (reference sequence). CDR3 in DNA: TGTGCCAGTACCAGTATCAGGACAGGGCAGGACACTGAAGCTTTCTTT. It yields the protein CASTSIRTGQDTEAFF.

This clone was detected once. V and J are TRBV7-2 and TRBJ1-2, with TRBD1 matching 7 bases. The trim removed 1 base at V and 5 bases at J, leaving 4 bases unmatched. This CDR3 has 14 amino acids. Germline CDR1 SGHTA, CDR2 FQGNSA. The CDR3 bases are TGTGCCAGCAGCTTAGACCGGGACAGATATGGCTACACCTTC. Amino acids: CASSLDRDRYGYTF.

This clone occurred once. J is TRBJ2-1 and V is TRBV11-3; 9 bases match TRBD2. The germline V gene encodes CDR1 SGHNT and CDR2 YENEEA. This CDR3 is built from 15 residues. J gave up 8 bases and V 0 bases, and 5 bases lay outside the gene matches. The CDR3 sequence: CASSLEGLAGDEQFF. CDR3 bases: TGTGCCAGCAGCTTAGAGGGACTAGCAGGGGATGAGCAGTTCTTC.

The CDR3 protein is CASSNRPGQGSYEQYF. CDR3 bases: TGTGCCAGCAGCAATAGACCGGGACAGGGATCCTACGAGCAGTACTTC. This chain uses TRBV7-2 with TRBJ2-7, with TRBD1 matching 9 bases. The length of the CDR3 is 16 residues. With 5 bases clipped from V and 1 base from J, the junction kept 9 bases outside the gene matches. Germline loops: CDR1 SGHTA, CDR2 FQGNSA.

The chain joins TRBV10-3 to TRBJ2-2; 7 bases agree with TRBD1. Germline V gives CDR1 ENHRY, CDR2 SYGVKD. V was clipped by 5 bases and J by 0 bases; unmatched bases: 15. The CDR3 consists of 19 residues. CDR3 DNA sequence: TGTGCCATCAGTACGACAAACCCGGCAGGGGGTACGAACACCGGGGAGCTGTTTTTT. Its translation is CAISTTNPAGGTNTGELFF.

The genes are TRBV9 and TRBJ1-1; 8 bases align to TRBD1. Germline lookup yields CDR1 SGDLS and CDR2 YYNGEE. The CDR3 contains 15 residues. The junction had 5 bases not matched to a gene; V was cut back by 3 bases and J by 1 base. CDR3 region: CASSAVDRENTEAFF. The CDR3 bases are TGTGCCAGCAGCGCAGTGGACAGGGAGAACACTGAAGCTTTCTTT.

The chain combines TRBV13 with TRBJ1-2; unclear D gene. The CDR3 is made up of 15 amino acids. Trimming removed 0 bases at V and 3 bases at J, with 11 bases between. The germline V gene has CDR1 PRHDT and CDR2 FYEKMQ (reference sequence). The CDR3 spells CASSLGLTADYGYTF. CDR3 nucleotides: TGTGCCAGCAGCTTAGGCCTAACTGCGGACTATGGCTACACCTTC.

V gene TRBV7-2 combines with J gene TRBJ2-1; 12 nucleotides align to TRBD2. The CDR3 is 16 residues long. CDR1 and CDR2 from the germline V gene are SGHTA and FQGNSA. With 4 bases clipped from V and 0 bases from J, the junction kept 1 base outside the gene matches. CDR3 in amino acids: CASSSTSGGSYNEQFF. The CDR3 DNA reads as TGTGCCAGCAGCTCGACTAGCGGGGGCTCCTACAATGAGCAGTTCTTC.

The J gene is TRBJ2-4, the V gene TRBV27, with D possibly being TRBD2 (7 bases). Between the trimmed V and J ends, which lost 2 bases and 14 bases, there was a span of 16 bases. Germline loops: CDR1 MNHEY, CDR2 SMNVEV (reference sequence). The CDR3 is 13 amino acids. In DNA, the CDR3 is TGTGCCAGCAGTTTAGCGGGGGCGGGTTTCGAGTACTTC. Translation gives CASSLAGAGFEYF.

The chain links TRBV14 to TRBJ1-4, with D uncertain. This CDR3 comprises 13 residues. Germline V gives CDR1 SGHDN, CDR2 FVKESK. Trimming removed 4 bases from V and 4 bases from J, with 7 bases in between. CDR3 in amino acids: CASSRHLNEKLFF. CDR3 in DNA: TGTGCCAGCAGCCGACACCTTAATGAAAAACTGTTTTTT.

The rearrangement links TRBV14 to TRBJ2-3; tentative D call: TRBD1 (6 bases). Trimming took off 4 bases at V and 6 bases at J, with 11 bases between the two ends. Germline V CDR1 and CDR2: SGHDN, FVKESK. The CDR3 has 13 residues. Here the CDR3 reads CASSPQGWDTQYF. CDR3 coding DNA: TGTGCCAGCAGCCCGCAGGGGTGGGATACGCAGTATTTT.

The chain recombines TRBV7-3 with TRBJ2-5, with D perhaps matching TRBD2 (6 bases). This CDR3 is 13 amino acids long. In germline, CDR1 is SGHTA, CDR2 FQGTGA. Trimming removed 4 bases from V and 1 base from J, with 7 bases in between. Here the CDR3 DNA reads TGTGCCAGCAGCTGGACTATCCAAGAGACCCAGTACTTC. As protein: CASSWTIQETQYF.

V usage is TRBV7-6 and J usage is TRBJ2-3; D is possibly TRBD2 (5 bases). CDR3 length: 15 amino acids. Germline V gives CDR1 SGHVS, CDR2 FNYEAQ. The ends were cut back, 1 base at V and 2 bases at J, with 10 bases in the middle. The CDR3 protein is CASSLGGGLTDTQYF. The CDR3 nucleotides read TGTGCCAGCAGCTTAGGTGGCGGACTCACAGATACGCAGTATTTT.

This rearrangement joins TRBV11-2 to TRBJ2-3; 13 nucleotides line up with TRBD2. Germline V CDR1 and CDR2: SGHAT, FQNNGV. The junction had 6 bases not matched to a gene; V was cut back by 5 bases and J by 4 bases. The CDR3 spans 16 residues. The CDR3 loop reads CASSVKLAGGPDTQYF. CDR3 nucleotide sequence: TGTGCCAGCAGCGTAAAACTAGCGGGGGGGCCAGATACGCAGTATTTT.